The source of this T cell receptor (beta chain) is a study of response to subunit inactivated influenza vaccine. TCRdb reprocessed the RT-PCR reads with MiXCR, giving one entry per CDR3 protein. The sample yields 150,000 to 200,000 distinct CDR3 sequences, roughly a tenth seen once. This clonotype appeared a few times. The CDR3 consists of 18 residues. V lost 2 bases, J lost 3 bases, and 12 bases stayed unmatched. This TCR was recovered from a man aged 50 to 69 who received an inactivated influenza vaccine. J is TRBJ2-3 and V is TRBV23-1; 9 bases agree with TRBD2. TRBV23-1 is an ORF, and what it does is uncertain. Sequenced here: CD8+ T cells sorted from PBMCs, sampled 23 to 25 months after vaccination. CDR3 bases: TGCGCCAGCAGTCAAGGGACAGCGTCTAGCGGGGTAACAGATACGCAGTATTTT. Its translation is CASSQGTASSGVTDTQYF.